Listed below are T cell receptor beta chains from one sample, sequenced in a study of identical twins. MiXCR, run by TCRdb on the 5' RACE reads, gives a single entry per CDR3 protein. The profile covers fewer than 650,000 distinct CDR3 sequences, with roughly 9.9% appearing a single time and roughly 3% taken by the ten largest. The same sample was also used in a study of yellow fever vaccine responses in identical twins.

What was sequenced was PBMCs. Receptor source: a woman under 30 in good health. The CDR3 runs from the conserved cysteine through the conserved F or W. D genes are given only for firm matches. Clone sizes are given selectively: once, few, many, or a class where the clone is expanded.

>TRBV20-1|TRBJ2-5|many|NA
TGCAGTGCTAGAGTCGAGACCCAGTACTTC
CSARVETQYF
>TRBV7-9|TRBJ2-1|many|NA
TGTGCCAGCAGCTCAACTTTAAGACAGGACCAAAATGAGCAGTTCTTC
CASSSTLRQDQNEQFF
>TRBV18|TRBJ1-2|NA|TRBD1
TGTGCCAGCTCACCCAAGACAGGGGGCGGCGTTGGCTACACCTTC
CASSPKTGGGVGYTF
>TRBV6-5|TRBJ2-3|few|NA
TGTGCCAGCAGTACCGTGGCGAGAGGGTCAGATACGCAGTATTTT
CASSTVARGSDTQYF
>TRBV7-9|TRBJ2-3|few|TRBD2
TGTGCCAGCAGCGATCGGCTAGCGGGAGATTTGGAAGATACGCAGTATTTT
CASSDRLAGDLEDTQYF
>TRBV20-1|TRBJ2-7|NA|TRBD1
TGCAGTGCTAGAACAGGGGACAACGAGCAGTACTTC
CSARTGDNEQYF
>TRBV27|TRBJ2-7|many|TRBD1
TGTGCCAGCAGTTGGACAGGAACCTACGAGCAGTACTTC
CASSWTGTYEQYF
>TRBV2|TRBJ2-1|many|NA
TGTGCCAGCTGCGAATTCCCCGGAGGGTACAATGAGCAGTTCTTC
CASCEFPGGYNEQFF
>TRBV7-2|TRBJ2-5|NA|NA
TGTGCCAGCAGTTTCTCCGGGACGTATCAAGAGACCCAGTACTTC
CASSFSGTYQETQYF
>TRBV18|TRBJ2-7|once|NA
TGTGCCAGCTCACCATCTCCGGGGCACTCCTACGAGCAGTACTTC
CASSPSPGHSYEQYF
>TRBV9|TRBJ2-2|few|TRBD2
TGTGCCAGCAGCGTATTGAGCGGGGGGTCTGGGGAGCTGTTTTTT
CASSVLSGGSGELFF
>TRBV12-3/TRBV12-4|TRBJ2-5|NA|TRBD1
TGTGCCAGCAGCCACCCTACAGGGGAGGAGACCCAGTACTTC
CASSHPTGEETQYF
>TRBV12-3/TRBV12-4|TRBJ2-7|NA|TRBD2
TGTGCCAGCAGTCCGGCGGGAGAATCCTCCGAGCAGTACTTC
CASSPAGESSEQYF
>TRBV7-2|TRBJ2-7|many|NA
TGTGCCAGCAGCTTATTTTGGAGCGGGCAGAGCTCCTACGAGCAGTACTTC
CASSLFWSGQSSYEQYF
>TRBV5-1|TRBJ1-2|few|NA
TGCGCCAGCAGCTTGGATCAGGGACCCTATGGCTACACCTTC
CASSLDQGPYGYTF
>TRBV6-2/TRBV6-3|TRBJ1-1|NA|NA
TGTGCCAGCAGTCGAGCTATGGCAGGCACTGAAGCTTTCTTT
CASSRAMAGTEAFF
>TRBV13|TRBJ2-7|many|NA
TGTGCCAGCAGCGGGGGATCTCGCCTGCCCTCCTACGAGCAGTACTTC
CASSGGSRLPSYEQYF
>TRBV3-1|TRBJ2-5|few|TRBD2
TGTGCCAGCAGCCAAGGCCTGGCGGGACTAGGATCTGCCGAGACCCAGTACTTC
CASSQGLAGLGSAETQYF
>TRBV4-3|TRBJ2-7|NA|TRBD2
TGCGCCAGCAGCCAAGATAGGCTAGCGGGAGTTAGCGAGCAGTACTTC
CASSQDRLAGVSEQYF
>TRBV6-1|TRBJ2-1|NA|NA
TGTGCCAGCAGTGAGGGCCGAATAAATGAGCAGTTCTTC
CASSEGRINEQFF
>TRBV7-2|TRBJ2-7|few|TRBD2
TGTGCCAGCAGCGTCCTTAGCGGGAGCGGGCCCGAGCAGTACTTC
CASSVLSGSGPEQYF
>TRBV5-1|TRBJ2-3|few|NA
TGCGCCAGCAGCTTGGAAGGGGCCGGGGAGACAGATACGCAGTATTTT
CASSLEGAGETDTQYF
>TRBV12-3/TRBV12-4|TRBJ2-6|many|TRBD1
TGTGCCAGCTGGGACAGACAATCCTCTGGGGCCAACGTCCTGACTTTC
CASWDRQSSGANVLTF
>TRBV27|TRBJ2-6|few|NA
TGTGCCAGCACCTCAGAGACCGGGCCGTTCGTCGGGGCCAACGTCCTGACTTTC
CASTSETGPFVGANVLTF
>TRBV29-1|TRBJ2-1|NA|TRBD2
TGCAGCGTTGAAGAGGGGGGGGGTGAGCAGTTCTTC
CSVEEGGGEQFF
>TRBV12-3/TRBV12-4|TRBJ2-2|many|TRBD1
TGTGCCAGCAGTTTGAGGGGGCGCCACACCGGGGAGCTGTTTTTT
CASSLRGRHTGELFF
>TRBV29-1|TRBJ2-7|many|NA
TGCAGCGTTGAACCCTACCCGAGGGATAACTACGAGCAGTACTTC
CSVEPYPRDNYEQYF